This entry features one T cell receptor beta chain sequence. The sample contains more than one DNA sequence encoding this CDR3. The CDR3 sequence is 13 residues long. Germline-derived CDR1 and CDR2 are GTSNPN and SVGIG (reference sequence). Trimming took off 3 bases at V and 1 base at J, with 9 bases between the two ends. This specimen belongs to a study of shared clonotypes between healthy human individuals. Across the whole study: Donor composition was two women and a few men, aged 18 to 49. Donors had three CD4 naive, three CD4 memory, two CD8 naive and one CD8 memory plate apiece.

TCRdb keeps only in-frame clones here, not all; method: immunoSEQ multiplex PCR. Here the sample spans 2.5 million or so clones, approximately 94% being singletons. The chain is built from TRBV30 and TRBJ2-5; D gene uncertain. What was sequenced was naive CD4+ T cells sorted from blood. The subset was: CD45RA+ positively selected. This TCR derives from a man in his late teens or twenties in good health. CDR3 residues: CAWSRLSQETQYF. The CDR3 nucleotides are TGTGCCTGGAGCCGACTCTCCCAAGAGACCCAGTACTTC. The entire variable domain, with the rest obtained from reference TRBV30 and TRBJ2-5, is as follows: SQTIHQWPATLVQPVGSPLSLECTVEGTSNPNLYWYRQAAGRGLQLLFYSVGIGQISSEVPQNLSASRPQDRQFILSSKKLLLSDSGFYLCAWSRLSQETQYFGPGTRLLVL.